The entry that follows covers one T cell receptor beta chain sequence. Its antigen is not identified. Following RNA extraction, reverse transcription yielded cDNA that acted as the sequencing template. This table comes from immunoSEQ multiplex PCR, and its TCRdb copy is limited to in-frame clones, with some not included. Of about 210,000 clones listed, about 64% are singletons. The data belong to a study of CD8+ T cells in alopecia areata. Whole-study results and caveats: Numerous clones, expanded in lesions, remained in scalp and blood during tofacitinib. Affected lesional scalp, above all in alopecia totalis/universalis, was more clonal than normal scalp.

V was clipped by 1 base and J by 3 bases, with 12 bases between them. This CDR3 comprises 15 residues. Germline CDR1 reads MGHRA; CDR2 reads YSYEKL. Regarding treatment: oral pan-JAK inhibitor, 5-10 mg twice daily. This clonotype was sampled from a human donor with alopecia areata. Source: CD4+ T cells sorted from blood, taken at week 4, from a patient treated with tofacitinib. The chain is built from TRBV4-1 and TRBJ1-2; D call uncertain. The CDR3 coding sequence is TGCGCCAGCAGCCAAGGGACTCGGGTCCACTATGGCTACACCTTC. It encodes CASSQGTRVHYGYTF.